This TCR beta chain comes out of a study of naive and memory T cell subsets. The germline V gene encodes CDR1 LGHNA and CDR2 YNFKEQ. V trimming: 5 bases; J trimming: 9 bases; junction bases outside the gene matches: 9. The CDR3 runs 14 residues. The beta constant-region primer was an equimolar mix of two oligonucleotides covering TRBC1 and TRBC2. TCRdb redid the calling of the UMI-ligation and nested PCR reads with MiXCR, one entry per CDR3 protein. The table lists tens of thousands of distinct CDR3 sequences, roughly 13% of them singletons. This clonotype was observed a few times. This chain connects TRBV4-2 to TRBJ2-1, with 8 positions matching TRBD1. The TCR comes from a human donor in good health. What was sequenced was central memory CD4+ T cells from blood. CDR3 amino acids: CASSYATGGFEQFF. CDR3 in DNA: TGTGCCAGCAGCTACGCAACAGGGGGGTTTGAGCAGTTCTTC.